The entry below describes one TCR beta chain. Its antigen is still unknown. No quality values exist for individual bases; no much larger clone is one base distant. Including cysteine and phenylalanine, the CDR3 has 14 amino acids. Only the CDR3 DNA stays, 42 bases, in frame from base 1. V is pared back by 8 bases and J by 3 bases, with 14 bases lying between the germline termini. In the germline V gene (reference sequence), CDR1 corresponds to LNHNV and CDR2 to YYDKDF. The sample originates from a study of T cell responses to AZD1222 COVID-19 vaccine (dated by TCRdb to about 2021). For the wider study: Because spike-specific TCR depth and breadth did not differ between the two schedules, AZD1222 recipients who got a second dose at roughly 4 weeks were pooled with those who got a second dose at roughly 12 weeks. TCR sequencing covered more than 230 trial participants: around 210 given two doses of AZD1222 and some 25 given two doses of MenACWY control vaccine. Trial participants were enrolled by age into 18-55, 56-69 and 70-plus year subgroups, with about 150, 28 and 57 TCR-sequenced participants respectively. Summary of the overall study and its limitations: Reportedly, close to half of the unique spike-specific TCRs recognized epitopes lying outside the regions that are mutated in the B.1.351 and B.1.1.7 variants. Participants were mostly white British and included more females than males, and it was suggested by the authors that clonal diversity may have been underestimated. Conclusions about previously exposed vaccinees are limited, since just six AZD1222 recipients were seropositive for SARS-CoV-2 at baseline. In the small 56-69-year group, the increase in depth fell short of significance, most likely because of low power. Spike-specific TCR breadth and depth rose significantly after two AZD1222 doses compared with day 0 and with MenACWY recipients. The whole spike protein was spanned by vaccine-associated CD4 TCRs, and dominant responses were seen in regions 160-218 and 743-854. Because no day 14 peak-response samples were available, repertoires were characterized only after the peak T cell response.

The CDR3 regions of human TCRbeta chains were analyzed by immunosequencing. Per the source publication's procedure: Repertoire TCRs were matched against a reference library of SARS-CoV-2-specific TCRs generated with the MIRA antigen-specificity platform. Breadth meant the fraction of unique TCRs that were SARS-CoV-2-associated, whereas depth meant the fraction of total T cells that were SARS-CoV-2-associated. Using the MIRA data, each spike-specific TCR was assigned both to the spike region to which the TCR was reactive and to a CD4 or CD8 class. Log10-transformed breadth and depth values were compared by one-way ANOVA with Sidak's multiple comparisons tests. The immuneACCESS repertoire file appears here via TCRdb, limited to in-frame rearrangements. These files lack a portion of the clones; in checked studies, under half of the deficit traces to unresolved V genes, and the cause of the others is not known. V, J and clone size reflect that table, while D and trimming were determined from the DNA. The sample table records around 75,000 clones; around 84% of these occur just once. About 12% of the sample goes to the ten largest clones.

Reading the label with the study, this specimen's time point is: baseline before first vaccination. The vaccinee samples were drawn from two UK trials, COV001 and COV002, one of which was a single-blind randomized controlled phase 2/3 trial testing AZD1222 (ChAdOx1 nCoV-19) in healthy adults. For TCRbeta chain sequencing, PBMC samples were collected from trial participants at day 0 and at day 28 after the second dose. The receptor was derived from an adult in good health. The specimen comprised peripheral blood, sampled on day 0 of AZD1222 vaccination. The chain is encoded by TRBV15 joined to TRBJ1-5, and the D gene may be TRBD1, 6 bases matching. The CDR3 region has the sequence CATQRDINNQPQHF. The nucleotides are TGTGCCACCCAGAGGGACATTAACAATCAGCCCCAGCATTTT.